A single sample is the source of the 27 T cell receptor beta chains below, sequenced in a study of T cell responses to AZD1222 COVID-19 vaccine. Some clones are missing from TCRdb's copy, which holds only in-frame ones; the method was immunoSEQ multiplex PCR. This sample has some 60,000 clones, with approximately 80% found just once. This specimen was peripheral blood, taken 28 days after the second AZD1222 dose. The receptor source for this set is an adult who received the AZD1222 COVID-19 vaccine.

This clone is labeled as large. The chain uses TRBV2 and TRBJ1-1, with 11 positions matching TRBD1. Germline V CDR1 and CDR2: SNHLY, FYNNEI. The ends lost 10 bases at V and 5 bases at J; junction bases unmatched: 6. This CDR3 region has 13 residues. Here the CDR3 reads CATRGQGETEAFF. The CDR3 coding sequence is TGTGCCACCCGGGGACAGGGGGAGACTGAAGCTTTCTTT.

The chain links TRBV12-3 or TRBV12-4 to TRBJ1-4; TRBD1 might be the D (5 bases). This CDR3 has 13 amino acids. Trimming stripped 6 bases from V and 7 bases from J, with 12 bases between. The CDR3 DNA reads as TGTGCCAGCAGCCTTCAGGGTTTTGAAAAACTGTTTTTT. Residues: CASSLQGFEKLFF.

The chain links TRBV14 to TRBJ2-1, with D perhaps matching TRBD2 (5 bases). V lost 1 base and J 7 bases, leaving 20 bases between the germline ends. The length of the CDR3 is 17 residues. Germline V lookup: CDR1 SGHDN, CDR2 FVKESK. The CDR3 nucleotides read TGTGCCAGCAGCCAAGGGGTCGCGGGCGTTCTGTGGAATGAGCAGTTCTTC. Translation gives CASSQGVAGVLWNEQFF. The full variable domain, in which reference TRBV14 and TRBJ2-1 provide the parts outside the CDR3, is EAGVTQFPSHSVIEKGQTVTLRCDPISGHDNLYWYRRVMGKEIKFLLHFVKESKQDESGMPNNRFLAERTGGTYSTLKVQPAELEDSGVYFCASSQGVAGVLWNEQFFGPGTRLTVL.

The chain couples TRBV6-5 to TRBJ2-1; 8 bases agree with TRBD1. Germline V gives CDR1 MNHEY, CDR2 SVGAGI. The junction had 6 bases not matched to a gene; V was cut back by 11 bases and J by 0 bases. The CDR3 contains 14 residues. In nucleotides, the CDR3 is TGTGCCGCCCAAGACAGGGGCTCCTACAATGAGCAGTTCTTC. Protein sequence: CAAQDRGSYNEQFF.

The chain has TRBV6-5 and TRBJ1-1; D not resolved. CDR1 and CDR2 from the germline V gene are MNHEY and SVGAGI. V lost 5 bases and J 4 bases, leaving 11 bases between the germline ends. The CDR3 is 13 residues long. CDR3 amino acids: CASSPGWATEAFF. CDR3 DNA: TGTGCCAGCAGTCCCGGGTGGGCCACTGAAGCTTTCTTT.

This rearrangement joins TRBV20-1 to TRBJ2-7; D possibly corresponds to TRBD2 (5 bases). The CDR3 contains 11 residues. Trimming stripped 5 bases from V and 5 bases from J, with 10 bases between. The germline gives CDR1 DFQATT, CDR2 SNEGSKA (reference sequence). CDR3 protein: CSAAPEDEQYF. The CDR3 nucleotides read TGCAGTGCTGCGCCGGAGGACGAGCAGTACTTC.

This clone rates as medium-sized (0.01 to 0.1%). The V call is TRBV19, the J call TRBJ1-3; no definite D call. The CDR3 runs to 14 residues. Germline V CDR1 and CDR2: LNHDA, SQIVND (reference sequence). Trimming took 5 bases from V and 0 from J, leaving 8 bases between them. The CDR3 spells CASSQTASGNTIYF. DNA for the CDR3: TGTGCCAGTAGTCAAACTGCCTCTGGAAACACCATATATTTT.

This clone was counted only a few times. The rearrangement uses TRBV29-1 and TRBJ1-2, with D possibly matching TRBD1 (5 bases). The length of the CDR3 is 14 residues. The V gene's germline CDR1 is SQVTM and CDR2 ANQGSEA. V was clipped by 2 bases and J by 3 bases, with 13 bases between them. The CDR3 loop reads CSVEKGSVDYGYTF. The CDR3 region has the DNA TGCAGCGTTGAAAAGGGGAGTGTGGACTATGGCTACACCTTC.

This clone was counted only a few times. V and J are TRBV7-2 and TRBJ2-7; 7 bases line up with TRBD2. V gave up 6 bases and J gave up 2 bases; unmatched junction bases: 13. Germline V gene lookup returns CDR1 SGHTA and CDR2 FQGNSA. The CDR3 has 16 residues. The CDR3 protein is CASSYTSGDSPYEQYF. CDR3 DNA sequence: TGTGCCAGCAGTTATACGAGCGGGGACTCTCCCTACGAGCAGTACTTC.

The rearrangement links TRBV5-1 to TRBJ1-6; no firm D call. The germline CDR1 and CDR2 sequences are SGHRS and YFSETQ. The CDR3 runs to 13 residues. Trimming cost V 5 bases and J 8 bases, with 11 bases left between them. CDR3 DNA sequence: TGCGCCAGCAGTCTAAGCTGGGATTCACCCCTCCACTTT. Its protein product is CASSLSWDSPLHF. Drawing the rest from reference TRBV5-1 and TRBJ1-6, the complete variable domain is KAGVTQTPRYLIKTRGQQVTLSCSPISGHRSVSWYQQTPGQGLQFLFEYFSETQRNKGNFPGRFSGRQFSNSRSEMNVSTLELGDSALYLCASSLSWDSPLHFGNGTRLTVT.

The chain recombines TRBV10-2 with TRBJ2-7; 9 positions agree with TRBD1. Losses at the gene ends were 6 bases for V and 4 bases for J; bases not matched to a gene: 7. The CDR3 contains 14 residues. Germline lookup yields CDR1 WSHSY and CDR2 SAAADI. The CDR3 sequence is CASSLQGAVYEQYF. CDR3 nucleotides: TGCGCCAGCAGCTTACAGGGGGCTGTTTACGAGCAGTACTTC.

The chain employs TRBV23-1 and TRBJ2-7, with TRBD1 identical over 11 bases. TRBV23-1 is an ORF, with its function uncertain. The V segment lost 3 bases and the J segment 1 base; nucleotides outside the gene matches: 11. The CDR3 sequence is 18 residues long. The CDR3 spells CASSHPPDGQGASYEQYF. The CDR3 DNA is TGCGCCAGCAGTCACCCTCCCGACGGACAGGGGGCGTCCTACGAGCAGTACTTC.

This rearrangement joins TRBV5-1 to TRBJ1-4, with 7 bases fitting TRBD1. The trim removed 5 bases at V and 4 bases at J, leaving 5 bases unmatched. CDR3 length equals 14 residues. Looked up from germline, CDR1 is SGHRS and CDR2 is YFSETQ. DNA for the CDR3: TGCGCCAGCAGGGTAGGGACAGATAATGAAAAACTGTTTTTT. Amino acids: CASRVGTDNEKLFF. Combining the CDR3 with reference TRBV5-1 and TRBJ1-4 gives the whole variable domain KAGVTQTPRYLIKTRGQQVTLSCSPISGHRSVSWYQQTPGQGLQFLFEYFSETQRNKGNFPGRFSGRQFSNSRSEMNVSTLELGDSALYLCASRVGTDNEKLFFGSGTQLSVL.

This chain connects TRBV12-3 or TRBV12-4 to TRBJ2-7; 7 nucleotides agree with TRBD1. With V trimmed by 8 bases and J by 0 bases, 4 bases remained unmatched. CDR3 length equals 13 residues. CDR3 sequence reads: CASRQGSSYEQYF. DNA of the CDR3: TGTGCCAGCCGACAGGGAAGCTCCTACGAGCAGTACTTC.

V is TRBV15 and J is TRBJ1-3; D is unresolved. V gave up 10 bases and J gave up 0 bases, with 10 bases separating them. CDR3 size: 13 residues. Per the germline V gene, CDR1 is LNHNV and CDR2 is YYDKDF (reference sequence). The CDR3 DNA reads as TGTGCCATCCTTGAGAGCTCTGGAAACACCATATATTTT. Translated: CAILESSGNTIYF.

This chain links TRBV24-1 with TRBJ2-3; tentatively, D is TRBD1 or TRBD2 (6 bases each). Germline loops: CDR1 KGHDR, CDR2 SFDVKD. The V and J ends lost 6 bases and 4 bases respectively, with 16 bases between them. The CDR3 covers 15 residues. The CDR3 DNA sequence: TGTGCCACCAGTCTAGGAGGGGGGAACGCAGATACGCAGTATTTT. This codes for CATSLGGGNADTQYF.

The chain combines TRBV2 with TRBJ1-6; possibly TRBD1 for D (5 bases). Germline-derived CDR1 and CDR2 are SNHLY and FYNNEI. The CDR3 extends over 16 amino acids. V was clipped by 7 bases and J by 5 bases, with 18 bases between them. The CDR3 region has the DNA TGTGCCAGCAATCCGACGGGACTCCGGAATAATTCACCCCTCCACTTT. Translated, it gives CASNPTGLRNNSPLHF.

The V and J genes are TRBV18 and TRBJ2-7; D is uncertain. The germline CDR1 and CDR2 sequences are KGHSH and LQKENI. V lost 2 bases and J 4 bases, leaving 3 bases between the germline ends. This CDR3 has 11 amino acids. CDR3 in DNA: TGTGCCAGCTCACCAGCTTACGAGCAGTACTTC. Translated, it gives CASSPAYEQYF.

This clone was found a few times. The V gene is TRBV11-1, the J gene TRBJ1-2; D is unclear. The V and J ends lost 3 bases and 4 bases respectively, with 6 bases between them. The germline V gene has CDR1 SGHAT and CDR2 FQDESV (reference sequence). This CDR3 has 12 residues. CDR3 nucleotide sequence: TGTGCCAGCAGCTTGTCAGGCTATGGCTACACCTTC. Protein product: CASSLSGYGYTF.

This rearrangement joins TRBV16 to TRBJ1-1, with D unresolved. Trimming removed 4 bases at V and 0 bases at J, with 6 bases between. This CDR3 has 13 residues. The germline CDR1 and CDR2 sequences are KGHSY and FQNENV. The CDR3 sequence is CASSPLMNTEAFF. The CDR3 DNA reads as TGTGCCAGCAGCCCGCTAATGAACACTGAAGCTTTCTTT. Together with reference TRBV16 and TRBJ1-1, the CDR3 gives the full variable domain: GEEVAQTPKHLVRGEGQKAKLYCAPIKGHSYVFWYQQVLKNEFKFLISFQNENVFDETGMPKERFSAKCLPNSPCSLEIQATKLEDSAVYFCASSPLMNTEAFFGQGTRLTVV.

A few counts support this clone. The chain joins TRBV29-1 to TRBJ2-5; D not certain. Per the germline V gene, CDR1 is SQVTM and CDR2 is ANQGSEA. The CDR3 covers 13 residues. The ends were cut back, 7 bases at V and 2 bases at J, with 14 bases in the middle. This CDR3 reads CSGTRIPQETQYF. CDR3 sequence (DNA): TGCAGCGGCACAAGAATCCCTCAAGAGACCCAGTACTTC.

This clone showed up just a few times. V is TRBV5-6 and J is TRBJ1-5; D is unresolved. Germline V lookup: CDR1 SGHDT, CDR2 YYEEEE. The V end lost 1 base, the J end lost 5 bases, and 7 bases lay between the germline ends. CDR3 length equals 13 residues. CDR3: CASSLTGDQPQHF. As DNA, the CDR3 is TGTGCCAGCAGCTTGACTGGTGATCAGCCCCAGCATTTT.

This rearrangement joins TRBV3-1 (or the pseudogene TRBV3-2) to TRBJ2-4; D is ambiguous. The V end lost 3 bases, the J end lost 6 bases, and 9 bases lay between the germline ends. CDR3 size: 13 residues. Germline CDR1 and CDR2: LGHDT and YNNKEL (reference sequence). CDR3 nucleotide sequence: TGTGCCAGCAGCCAGACGAGTGGAAACATTCAGTACTTC. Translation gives CASSQTSGNIQYF.

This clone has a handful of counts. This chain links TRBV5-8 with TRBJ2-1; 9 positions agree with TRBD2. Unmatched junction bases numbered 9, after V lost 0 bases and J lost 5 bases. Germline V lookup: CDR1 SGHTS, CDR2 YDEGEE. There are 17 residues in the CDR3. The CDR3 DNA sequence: TGTGCCAGCAGCTTGGCTTTTGGGCTAGCGGGAAACAATGAGCAGTTCTTC. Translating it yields CASSLAFGLAGNNEQFF.

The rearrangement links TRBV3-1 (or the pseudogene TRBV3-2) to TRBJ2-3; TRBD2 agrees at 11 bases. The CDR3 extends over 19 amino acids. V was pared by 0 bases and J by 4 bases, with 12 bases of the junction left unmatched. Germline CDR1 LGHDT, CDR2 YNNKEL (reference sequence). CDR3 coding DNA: TGTGCCAGCAGCCAAGATTCCCAGGTAGCGGGGGGGTTAGCAGATACGCAGTATTTT. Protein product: CASSQDSQVAGGLADTQYF.

The CDR3 loop reads CASSLEQGSNSPLHF. Here the CDR3 DNA reads TGCGCCAGCAGCTTGGAACAGGGTTCGAATTCACCCCTCCACTTT. The chain recombines TRBV5-1 with TRBJ1-6, with D maybe TRBD1 (6 bases). Germline V gives CDR1 SGHRS, CDR2 YFSETQ. This CDR3 has 15 amino acids. Deletions cut 0 bases from V and 7 bases from J, with 11 bases between. The variable domain in full, completed from reference TRBV5-1 and TRBJ1-6, reads KAGVTQTPRYLIKTRGQQVTLSCSPISGHRSVSWYQQTPGQGLQFLFEYFSETQRNKGNFPGRFSGRQFSNSRSEMNVSTLELGDSALYLCASSLEQGSNSPLHFGNGTRLTVT.

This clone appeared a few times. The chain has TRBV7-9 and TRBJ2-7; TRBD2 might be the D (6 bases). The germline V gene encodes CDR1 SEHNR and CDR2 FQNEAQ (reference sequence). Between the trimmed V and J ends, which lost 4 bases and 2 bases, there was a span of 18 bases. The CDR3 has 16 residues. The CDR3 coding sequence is TGTGCCAGCAGCTCGCAAACGACTAGTCTTCCCTACGAGCAGTACTTC. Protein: CASSSQTTSLPYEQYF.